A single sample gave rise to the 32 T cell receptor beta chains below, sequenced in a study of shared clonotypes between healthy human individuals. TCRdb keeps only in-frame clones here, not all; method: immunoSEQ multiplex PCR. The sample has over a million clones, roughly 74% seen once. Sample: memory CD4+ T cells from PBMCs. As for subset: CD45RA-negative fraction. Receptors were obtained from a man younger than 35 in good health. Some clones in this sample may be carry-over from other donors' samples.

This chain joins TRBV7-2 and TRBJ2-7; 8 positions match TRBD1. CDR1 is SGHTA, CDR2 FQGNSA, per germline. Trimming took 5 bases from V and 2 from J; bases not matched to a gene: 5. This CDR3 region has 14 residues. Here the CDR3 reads CASSRTGPTYEQYF. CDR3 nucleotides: TGTGCCAGCAGCCGGACAGGGCCCACCTACGAGCAGTACTTC.

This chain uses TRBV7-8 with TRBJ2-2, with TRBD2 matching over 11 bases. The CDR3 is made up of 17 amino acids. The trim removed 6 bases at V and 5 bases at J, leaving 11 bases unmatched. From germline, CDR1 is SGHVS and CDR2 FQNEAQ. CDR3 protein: CASRPNRLAGMTGELFF. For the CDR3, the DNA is TGTGCCAGCAGGCCAAATAGACTAGCGGGAATGACCGGGGAGCTGTTTTTT.

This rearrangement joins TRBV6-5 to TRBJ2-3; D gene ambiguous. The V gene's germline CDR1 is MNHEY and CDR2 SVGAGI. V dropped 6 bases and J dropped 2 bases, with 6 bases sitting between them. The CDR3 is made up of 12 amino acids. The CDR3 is CASRSFTDTQYF. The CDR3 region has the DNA TGTGCCAGCAGATCGTTCACAGATACGCAGTATTTT.

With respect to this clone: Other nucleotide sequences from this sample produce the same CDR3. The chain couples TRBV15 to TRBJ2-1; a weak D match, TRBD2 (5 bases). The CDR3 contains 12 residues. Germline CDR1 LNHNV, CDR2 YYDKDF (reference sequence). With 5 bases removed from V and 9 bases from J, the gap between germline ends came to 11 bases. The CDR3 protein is CATSPRGGEQFF. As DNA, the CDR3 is TGTGCCACCAGCCCACGCGGAGGTGAGCAGTTCTTC.

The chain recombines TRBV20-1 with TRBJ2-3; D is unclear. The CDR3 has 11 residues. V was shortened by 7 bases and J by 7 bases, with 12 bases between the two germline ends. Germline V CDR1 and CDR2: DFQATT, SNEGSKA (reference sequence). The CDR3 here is CSVTARNTQYF. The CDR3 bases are TGCAGTGTCACAGCACGTAATACGCAGTATTTT.

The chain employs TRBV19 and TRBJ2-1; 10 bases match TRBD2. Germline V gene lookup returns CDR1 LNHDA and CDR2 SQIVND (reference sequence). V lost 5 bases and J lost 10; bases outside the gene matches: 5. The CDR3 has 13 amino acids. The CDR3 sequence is CASSVLLAGEQFF. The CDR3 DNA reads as TGTGCCAGTAGTGTCCTACTAGCGGGAGAGCAGTTCTTC.

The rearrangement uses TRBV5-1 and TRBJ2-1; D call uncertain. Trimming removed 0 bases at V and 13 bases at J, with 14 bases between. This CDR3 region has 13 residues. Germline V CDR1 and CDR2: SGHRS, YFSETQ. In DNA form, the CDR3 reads TGCGCCAGCAGCTTGGACGTCGGGCAGGCTCAGTTCTTC. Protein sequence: CASSLDVGQAQFF.

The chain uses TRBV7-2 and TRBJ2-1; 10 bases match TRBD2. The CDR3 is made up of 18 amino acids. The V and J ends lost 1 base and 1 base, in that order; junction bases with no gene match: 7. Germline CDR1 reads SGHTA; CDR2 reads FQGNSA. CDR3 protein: CASSLGTSGYLSYNEQFF. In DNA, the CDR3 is TGTGCCAGCAGCTTAGGGACTAGCGGTTATTTATCCTACAATGAGCAGTTCTTC.

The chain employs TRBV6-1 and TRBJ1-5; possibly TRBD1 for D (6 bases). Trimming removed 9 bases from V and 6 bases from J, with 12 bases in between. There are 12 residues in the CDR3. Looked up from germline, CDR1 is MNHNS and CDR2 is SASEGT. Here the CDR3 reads CASLTGTQPQHF. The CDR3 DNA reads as TGTGCCAGTCTCACAGGGACTCAGCCCCAGCATTTT.

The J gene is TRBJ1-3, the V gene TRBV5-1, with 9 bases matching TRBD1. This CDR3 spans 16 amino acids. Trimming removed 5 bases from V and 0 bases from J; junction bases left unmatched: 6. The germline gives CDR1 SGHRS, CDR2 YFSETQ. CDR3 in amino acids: CASRDPGQGSGNTIYF. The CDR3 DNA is TGCGCCAGCAGAGACCCGGGACAGGGCTCTGGAAACACCATATATTTT.

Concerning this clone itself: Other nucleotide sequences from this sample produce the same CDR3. CDR3 sequence: CASSLSDRSYGYTF. CDR3 DNA sequence: TGTGCCAGCAGTTTATCGGACAGGAGCTATGGCTACACCTTC. The chain employs TRBV28 and TRBJ1-2; 7 positions match TRBD1. Germline CDR1 reads MDHEN; CDR2 reads SYDVKM. After removal of 1 base from V and 4 bases from J, the junction contained 3 bases not matched to a gene. The CDR3 length is 14 residues.

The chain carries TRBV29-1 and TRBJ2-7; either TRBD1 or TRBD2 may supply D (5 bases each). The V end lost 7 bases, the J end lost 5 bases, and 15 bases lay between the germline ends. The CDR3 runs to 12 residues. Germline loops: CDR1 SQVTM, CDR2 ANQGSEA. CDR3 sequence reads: CSASGLSDEQYF. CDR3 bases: TGCAGCGCCTCGGGGCTATCGGACGAGCAGTACTTC.

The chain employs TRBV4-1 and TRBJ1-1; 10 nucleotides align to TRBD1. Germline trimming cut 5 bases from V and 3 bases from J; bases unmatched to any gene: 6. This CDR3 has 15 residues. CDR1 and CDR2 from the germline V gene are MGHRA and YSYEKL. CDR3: CASSMDRGRDTEAFF. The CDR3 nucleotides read TGCGCCAGCAGCATGGACAGGGGGAGGGACACTGAAGCTTTCTTT.

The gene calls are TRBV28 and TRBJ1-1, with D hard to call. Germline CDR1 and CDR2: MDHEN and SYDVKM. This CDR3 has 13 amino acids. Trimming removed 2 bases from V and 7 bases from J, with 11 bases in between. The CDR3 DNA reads TGTGCCAGCAGTTTACAAGGAGGTCGTGAAGCTTTCTTT. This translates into CASSLQGGREAFF.

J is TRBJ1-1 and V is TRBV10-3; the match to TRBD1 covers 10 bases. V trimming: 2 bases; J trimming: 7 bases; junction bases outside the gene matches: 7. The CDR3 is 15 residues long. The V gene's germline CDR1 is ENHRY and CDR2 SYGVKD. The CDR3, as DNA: TGTGCCATCAGTGAGCCGGACAGGGGGTCCGGTGAAGCTTTCTTT. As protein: CAISEPDRGSGEAFF.

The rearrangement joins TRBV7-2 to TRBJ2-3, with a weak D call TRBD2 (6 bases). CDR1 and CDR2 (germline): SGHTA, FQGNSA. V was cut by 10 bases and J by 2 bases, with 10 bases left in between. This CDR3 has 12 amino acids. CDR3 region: CATAGFTDTQYF. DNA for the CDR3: TGTGCCACGGCGGGGTTCACAGATACGCAGTATTTT.

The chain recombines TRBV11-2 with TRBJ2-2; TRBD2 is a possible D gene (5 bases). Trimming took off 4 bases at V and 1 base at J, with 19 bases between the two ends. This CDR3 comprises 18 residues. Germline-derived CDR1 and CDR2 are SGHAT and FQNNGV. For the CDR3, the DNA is TGTGCCAGCAGCTCGGGGAGCTTAGTGCCGCTGAACACCGGGGAGCTGTTTTTT. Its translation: CASSSGSLVPLNTGELFF. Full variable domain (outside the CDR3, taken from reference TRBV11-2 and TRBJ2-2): EAGVAQSPRYKIIEKRQSVAFWCNPISGHATLYWYQQILGQGPKLLIQFQNNGVVDDSQLPKDRFSAERLKGVDSTLKIQPAKLEDSAVYLCASSSGSLVPLNTGELFFGEGSRLTVL.

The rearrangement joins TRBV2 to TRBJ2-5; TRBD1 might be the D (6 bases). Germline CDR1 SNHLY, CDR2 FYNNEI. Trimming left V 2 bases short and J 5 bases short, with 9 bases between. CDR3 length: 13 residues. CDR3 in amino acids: CASSETGRETQYF. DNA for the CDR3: TGTGCCAGCAGTGAAACAGGGCGGGAGACCCAGTACTTC.

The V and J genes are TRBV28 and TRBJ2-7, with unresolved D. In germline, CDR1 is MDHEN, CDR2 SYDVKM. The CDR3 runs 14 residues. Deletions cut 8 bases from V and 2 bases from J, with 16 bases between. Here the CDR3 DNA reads TGTGCCAGCCTAACCCCGGGTCGTCCCTACGAGCAGTACTTC. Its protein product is CASLTPGRPYEQYF.

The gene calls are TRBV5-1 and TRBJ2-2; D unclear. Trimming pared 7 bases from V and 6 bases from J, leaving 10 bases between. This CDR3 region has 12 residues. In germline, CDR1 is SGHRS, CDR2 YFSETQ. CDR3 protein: CASGRSAGELFF. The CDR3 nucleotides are TGCGCCAGCGGAAGGAGCGCCGGGGAGCTGTTTTTT.

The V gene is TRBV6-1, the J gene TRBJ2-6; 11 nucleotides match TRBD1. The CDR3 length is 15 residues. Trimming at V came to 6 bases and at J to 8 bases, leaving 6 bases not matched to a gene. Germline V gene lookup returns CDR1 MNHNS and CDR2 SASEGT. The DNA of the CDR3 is TGTGCCAGCAGCCCCGGACAGGGGGCTTCCAACGTCCTGACTTTC. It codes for CASSPGQGASNVLTF.

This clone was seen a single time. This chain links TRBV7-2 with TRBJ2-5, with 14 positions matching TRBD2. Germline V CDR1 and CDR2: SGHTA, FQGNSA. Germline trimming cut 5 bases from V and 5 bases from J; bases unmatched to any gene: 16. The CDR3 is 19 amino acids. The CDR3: CASSPRTSGRLSGRETQYF. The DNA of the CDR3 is TGTGCCAGCAGCCCGCGGACTAGCGGGAGGCTCTCGGGGCGGGAGACCCAGTACTTC.

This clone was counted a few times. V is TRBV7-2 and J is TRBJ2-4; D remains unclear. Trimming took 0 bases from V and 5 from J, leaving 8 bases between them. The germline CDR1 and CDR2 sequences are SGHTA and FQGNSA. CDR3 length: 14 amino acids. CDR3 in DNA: TGTGCCAGCAGCTTAGCGACGTATGAAAACATTCAGTACTTC. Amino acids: CASSLATYENIQYF.

The CDR3 nucleotides are TGTGCCAGCAGCCCGAGTAGCGGCCCCTACAATGAGCAGTTCTTC. It is translated as CASSPSSGPYNEQFF. This chain links TRBV7-2 with TRBJ2-1; D possibly corresponds to TRBD2 (6 bases). Trimming took off 5 bases at V and 2 bases at J, with 13 bases between the two ends. Per germline, CDR1 SGHTA and CDR2 FQGNSA. CDR3 length: 15 residues.

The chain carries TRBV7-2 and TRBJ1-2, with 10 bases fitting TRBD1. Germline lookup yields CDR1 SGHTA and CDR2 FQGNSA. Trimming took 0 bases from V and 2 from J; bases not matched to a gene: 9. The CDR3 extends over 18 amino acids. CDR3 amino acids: CASSLARGQGRVNYGYTF. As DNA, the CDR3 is TGTGCCAGCAGCTTAGCGAGGGGACAGGGGCGAGTCAACTATGGCTACACCTTC.

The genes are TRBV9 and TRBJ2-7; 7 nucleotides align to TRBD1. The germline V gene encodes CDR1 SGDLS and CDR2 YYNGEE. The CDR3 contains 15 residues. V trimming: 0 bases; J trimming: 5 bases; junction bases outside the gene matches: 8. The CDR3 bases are TGTGCCAGCAGCGTAGCCCCGGACAGGATTGACGAGCAGTACTTC. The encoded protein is CASSVAPDRIDEQYF.

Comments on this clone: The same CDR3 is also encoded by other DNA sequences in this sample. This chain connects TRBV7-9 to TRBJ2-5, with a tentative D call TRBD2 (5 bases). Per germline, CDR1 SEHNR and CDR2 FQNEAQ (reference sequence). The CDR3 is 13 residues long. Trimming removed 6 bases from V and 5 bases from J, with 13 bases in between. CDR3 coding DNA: TGTGCCAGCAGTTTGCTAGCTCGCGAGACCCAGTACTTC. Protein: CASSLLARETQYF.

CDR3 in amino acids: CASSATNREGAFTDTQYF. DNA of the CDR3: TGTGCCAGCAGTGCGACTAACAGAGAGGGAGCCTTTACAGATACGCAGTATTTT. J is TRBJ2-3 and V is TRBV2; D is possibly TRBD2 (5 bases). CDR1 is SNHLY and CDR2 is FYNNEI in the germline V gene. This CDR3 spans 18 amino acids. V gave up 4 bases and J gave up 3 bases, with 23 bases separating them.

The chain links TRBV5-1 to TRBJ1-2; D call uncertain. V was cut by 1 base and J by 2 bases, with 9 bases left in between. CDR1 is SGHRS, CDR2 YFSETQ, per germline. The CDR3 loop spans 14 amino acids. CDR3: CASSLTVGNYGYTF. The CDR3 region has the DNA TGCGCCAGCAGCTTGACAGTGGGGAACTATGGCTACACCTTC.

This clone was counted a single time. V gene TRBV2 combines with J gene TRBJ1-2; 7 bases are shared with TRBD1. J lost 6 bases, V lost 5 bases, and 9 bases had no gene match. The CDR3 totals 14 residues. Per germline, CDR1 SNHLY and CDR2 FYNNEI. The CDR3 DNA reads TGTGCCAGCAGTCGGGACAGTGAAATAGATGGCTACACCTTC. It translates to CASSRDSEIDGYTF.

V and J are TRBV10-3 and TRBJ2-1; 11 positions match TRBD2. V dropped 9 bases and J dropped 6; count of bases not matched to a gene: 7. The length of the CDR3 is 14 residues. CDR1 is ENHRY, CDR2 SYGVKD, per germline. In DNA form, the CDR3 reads TGTGCCATATCCGGGACTAGCGGATTCAATGAGCAGTTCTTC. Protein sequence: CAISGTSGFNEQFF.

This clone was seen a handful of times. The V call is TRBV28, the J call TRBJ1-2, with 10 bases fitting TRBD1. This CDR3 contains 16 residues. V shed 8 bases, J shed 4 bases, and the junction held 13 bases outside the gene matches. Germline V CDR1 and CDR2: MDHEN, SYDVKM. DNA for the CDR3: TGTGCCAGCGACTCAGGACAGGGGGTGATAGCCTATGGCTACACCTTC. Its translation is CASDSGQGVIAYGYTF.